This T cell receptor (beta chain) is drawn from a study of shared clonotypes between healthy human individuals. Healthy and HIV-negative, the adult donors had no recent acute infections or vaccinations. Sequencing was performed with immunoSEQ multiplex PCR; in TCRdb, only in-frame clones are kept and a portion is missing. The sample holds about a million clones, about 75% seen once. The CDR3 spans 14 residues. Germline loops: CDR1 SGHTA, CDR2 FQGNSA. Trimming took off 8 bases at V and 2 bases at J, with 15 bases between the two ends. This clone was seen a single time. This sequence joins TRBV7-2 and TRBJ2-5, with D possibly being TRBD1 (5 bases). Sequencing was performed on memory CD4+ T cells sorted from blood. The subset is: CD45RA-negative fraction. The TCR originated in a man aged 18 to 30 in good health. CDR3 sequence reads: CASLLGAEQETQYF. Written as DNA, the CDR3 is TGTGCCAGCCTCCTAGGGGCAGAGCAAGAGACCCAGTACTTC. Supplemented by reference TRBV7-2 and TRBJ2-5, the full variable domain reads GAGVSQSPSNKVTEKGKDVELRCDPISGHTALYWYRQSLGQGLEFLIYFQGNSAPDKSGLPSDRFSAERTGGSVSTLTIQRTQQEDSAVYLCASLLGAEQETQYFGPGTRLLVL.